This T cell receptor (beta chain) was identified during a study of T cells in Graves' hyperthyroidism and ophthalmopathy. The investigators amplified TCR beta CDR3 regions from RNA transcripts. Using the HTBI primer set, a first-round RT-PCR was run on the TCR CDR3. MiXCR, run by TCRdb on the multiplex PCR reads, gives a single entry per CDR3 protein. The table lists 500,000 to 650,000 distinct CDR3 sequences, roughly 17% of them singletons. This CDR3 comprises 17 residues. Germline CDR1 and CDR2: SNHLY and FYNNEI. V was cut by 3 bases and J by 2 bases, with 17 bases left in between. The study included ophthalmopathy patients with Clinical Activity Score at least 3, NOSPECS grade at least 4 and duration under 3 months. Exclusion followed for patients with uncontrolled infection, other autoimmune disease, pregnancy or lactation. This clonotype was counted ten times or more. Its target is not known. Overall study results and limits: Peripheral blood also featured most of the thyroid clonotypes expanded above 0.001.

The TCR comes from a woman aged 18-29 years with Graves' ophthalmopathy. The V and J genes are TRBV2 and TRBJ1-5; D may be TRBD1 (5 bases). Material for sequencing was blood. CDR3 amino acids: CASSDPGDLTRNQPQHF. The CDR3 DNA reads as TGTGCCAGCAGTGACCCGGGGGATCTGACCCGCAATCAGCCCCAGCATTTT.